The 20 T cell receptor beta chains below were found in one sample sequenced in a study of monozygotic twins with inflammatory bowel disease. TCRdb re-called the 5' RACE reads and gives one entry per CDR3 protein, without DNA. This sample carries 310,000 or so distinct CDR3 sequences, with 2% to 2.5% going to the ten biggest clones. Specimen: blood. The receptors come from a human donor with ulcerative colitis or Crohn's disease, or a healthy co-twin of an affected twin (not recorded which).

This chain links TRBV6-2 or TRBV6-3 with TRBJ2-5; the TCRdb D gene call, TRBD2, has no DNA to confirm it. This CDR3 has 14 residues. The germline V gene has CDR1 MNHEY and CDR2 SVGEGT. The CDR3 loop is CASRGTRIRETQYF.

The rearrangement joins TRBV7-2 to TRBJ2-7; TCRdb gives TRBD2 as the D gene, but with no DNA this cannot be confirmed. The CDR3 is made up of 17 amino acids. Germline CDR1 reads SGHTA; CDR2 reads FQGNSA. The CDR3 loop reads CASSPPGLAGGIYEQYF.

V is TRBV5-1 and J is TRBJ1-2; the TCRdb D gene call, TRBD1, has no DNA to confirm it. The CDR3 covers 13 residues. From germline, CDR1 is SGHRS and CDR2 YFSETQ. The CDR3 sequence is CASSLGQGRGYTF.

J is TRBJ1-2 and V is TRBV24-1; TCRdb's D call of TRBD1 is untestable without DNA. Germline V lookup: CDR1 KGHDR, CDR2 SFDVKD. The CDR3 spans 15 residues. CDR3 sequence: CATSGPGTSAFGYTF.

The CDR3 loop is CASSFSSGEQYF. The V gene is TRBV12-3 or TRBV12-4, the J gene TRBJ2-7; TCRdb gives TRBD2 as the D gene, but with no DNA this cannot be confirmed. This CDR3 is 12 amino acids long.

The chain combines TRBV14 with TRBJ1-1; TCRdb picks TRBD1, but there is no DNA to check that call. The CDR3 has 15 residues. Germline values: CDR1 SGHDN, CDR2 FVKESK. The CDR3 loop reads CASRQPGVGNTEAFF. Full variable domain (missing parts from reference TRBV14 and TRBJ1-1): EAGVTQFPSHSVIEKGQTVTLRCDPISGHDNLYWYRRVMGKEIKFLLHFVKESKQDESGMPNNRFLAERTGGTYSTLKVQPAELEDSGVYFCASRQPGVGNTEAFFGQGTRLTVV.

V is TRBV28 and J is TRBJ2-4; absent DNA, TCRdb's TRBD1 call cannot be checked. This CDR3 spans 17 amino acids. Per the germline V gene, CDR1 is MDHEN and CDR2 is SYDVKM. CDR3 sequence: CASSLLRTGGGKNIQYF.

The chain has TRBV6-1 and TRBJ2-1; TCRdb's assignment of TRBD2 cannot be checked, as there is no DNA. The germline V gene encodes CDR1 MNHNS and CDR2 SASEGT. This CDR3 is built from 15 residues. The CDR3 protein is CASSASGASYNEQFF.

The genes are TRBV20-1 and TRBJ2-2; TCRdb calls TRBD2, which cannot be checked without DNA. In germline, CDR1 is DFQATT, CDR2 SNEGSKA (reference sequence). CDR3 length: 17 amino acids. CDR3 sequence: CSANPPGTRENTGELFF.

V gene TRBV28 combines with J gene TRBJ2-5; no DNA is available, so the TRBD1 call from TCRdb remains unchecked. CDR3 size: 17 residues. Germline CDR1 reads MDHEN; CDR2 reads SYDVKM. Here the CDR3 reads CASSLLQAGLKGETQYF.

The chain uses TRBV11-2 and TRBJ2-2; the TCRdb D gene call, TRBD1, has no DNA to confirm it. There are 14 residues in the CDR3. Germline CDR1 is SGHAT and CDR2 is FQNNGV. CDR3 amino acids: CASSLLRGPGELFF. The full variable domain, completed using reference TRBV11-2 and TRBJ2-2, is EAGVAQSPRYKIIEKRQSVAFWCNPISGHATLYWYQQILGQGPKLLIQFQNNGVVDDSQLPKDRFSAERLKGVDSTLKIQPAKLEDSAVYLCASSLLRGPGELFFGEGSRLTVL.

CDR3 residues: CAISESRGQETQYF. The chain carries TRBV10-3 and TRBJ2-5. CDR1 and CDR2 from the germline V gene are ENHRY and SYGVKD. CDR3 size: 14 residues.

This chain connects TRBV20-1 to TRBJ1-2; absent DNA, TCRdb's TRBD1 call cannot be checked. This CDR3 comprises 17 residues. CDR1 DFQATT and CDR2 SNEGSKA come from the germline V gene (reference sequence). CDR3 loop: CSARDYAMGQGAPGYTF.

CDR3 amino acids: CASSVDSGYEQYF. This sequence joins TRBV5-1 and TRBJ2-7. CDR3 size: 13 residues. CDR1 and CDR2 from the germline V gene are SGHRS and YFSETQ.

The chain couples TRBV6-1 to TRBJ2-1. The CDR3 is made up of 12 amino acids. CDR1 is MNHNS and CDR2 is SASEGT in the germline V gene. This chain's CDR3 is CASSELSNEQFF.

The J gene is TRBJ1-4, the V gene TRBV7-9; TCRdb picks TRBD1, but there is no DNA to check that call. This CDR3 region has 14 residues. CDR1 SEHNR and CDR2 FQNEAQ come from the germline V gene (reference sequence). The chain's CDR3 is CASSSQGGNEKLFF.

This CDR3 reads CASSLGRGDLLSNQPQHF. The chain uses TRBV7-8 and TRBJ1-5; TCRdb designates TRBD1, a call that cannot be tested without DNA. Germline values: CDR1 SGHVS, CDR2 FQNEAQ. This CDR3 is 18 amino acids long.

V is TRBV6-2 or TRBV6-3 and J is TRBJ2-7; TCRdb designates TRBD1, a call that cannot be tested without DNA. Germline V gene sequence: CDR1 MNHEY, CDR2 SVGEGT. The CDR3 loop spans 15 amino acids. CDR3: CASSPVRGATHEQYF.

The V gene is TRBV12-3 or TRBV12-4, the J gene TRBJ2-2; TCRdb calls TRBD1, which cannot be checked without DNA. CDR3 length equals 15 residues. The CDR3 here is CASSNRQGGTGELFF.

The rearrangement links TRBV24-1 to TRBJ2-5; TCRdb names TRBD1, which stays unverified in the absence of DNA. Germline CDR1 is KGHDR and CDR2 is SFDVKD. The CDR3 runs 16 residues. CDR3 region: CATSDVGQGEGETQYF.